A selection of T cell receptor beta chains follows, all from one sample in a study of blood T cell repertoires in COVID-19. The table came from immunoSEQ multiplex PCR; TCRdb's copy has only in-frame clones and leaves some out. Of roughly 200,000 clones in the sample, about 87% were seen once. What was sequenced was peripheral blood. These receptors all stem from a man in his sixties with acute or convalescent COVID-19. The CDR3 runs from the conserved cysteine through the conserved F or W.

j_gene | v_gene | CDR3aa
TRBJ2-1 | TRBV11-3 | CASSLAAGQGNNEQFF
TRBJ2-3 | TRBV11-3 | CASSAGTGRADTQYF
TRBJ2-1 | TRBV7-3 | CASSPLTSGVYNEQFF
TRBJ2-1 | TRBV4-3 | CASSQERGDNEQFF
TRBJ2-3 | TRBV7-3 | CASSLSWLAGLGADTQYF
TRBJ2-7 | TRBV6-6 | CASMDRAPRSSYEQYF
TRBJ2-1 | TRBV10-3 | CAIMGQGIYNEQFF
TRBJ2-1 | TRBV7-6 | CASSRSSGGLYNEQFF
TRBJ1-2 | TRBV30 | CAWRTGENYGYTF
TRBJ1-1 | TRBV6-5 | CASSFPGNTEAFF
TRBJ2-7 | TRBV29-1 | CSVRFQGGLEYEQYF
TRBJ1-1 | TRBV5-1 | CASSLVDPGNTEAFF
TRBJ2-7 | TRBV6-6 | CASSYGTGEEQYF
TRBJ1-2 | TRBV7-2 | CASSLEDRNYGYTF